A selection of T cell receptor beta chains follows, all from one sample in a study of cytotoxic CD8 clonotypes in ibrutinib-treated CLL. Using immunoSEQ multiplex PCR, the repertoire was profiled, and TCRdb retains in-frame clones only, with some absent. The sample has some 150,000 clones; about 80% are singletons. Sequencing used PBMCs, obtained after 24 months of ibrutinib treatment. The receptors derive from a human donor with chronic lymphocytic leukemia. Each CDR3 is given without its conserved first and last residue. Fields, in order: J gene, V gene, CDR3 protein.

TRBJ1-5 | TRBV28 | ARGAQH
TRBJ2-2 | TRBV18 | ASSPPGGTGELF
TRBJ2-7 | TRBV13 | ASSLEYEQY
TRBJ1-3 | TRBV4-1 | ASSREGAGPGNTIY
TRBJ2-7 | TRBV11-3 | ASSLDRSRGVAGNEQY
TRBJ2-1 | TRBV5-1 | ASSLALSYNEQF
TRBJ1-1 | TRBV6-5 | ASSYSDGSTEAF
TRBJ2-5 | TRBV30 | AWSALGETQY
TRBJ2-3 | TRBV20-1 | SAGRGDTQY
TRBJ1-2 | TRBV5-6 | ASTRRAGVRGYT
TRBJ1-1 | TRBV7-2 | ASSTQSNTEAF
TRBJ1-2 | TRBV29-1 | SAPGVLGGYT
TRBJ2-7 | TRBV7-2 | ASSGGGYEQY
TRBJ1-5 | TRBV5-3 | AGGARDNQPQH
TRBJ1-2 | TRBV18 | ASSLGTNYGYT
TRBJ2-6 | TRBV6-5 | ATRGGAAGANVLT
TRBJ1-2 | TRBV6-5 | ASTKWGTGDGYT
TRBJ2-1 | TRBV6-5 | ASRRDRATYNEQF
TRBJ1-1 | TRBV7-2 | ASSSGTGGTEAF
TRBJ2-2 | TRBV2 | ANAGGANTGELF
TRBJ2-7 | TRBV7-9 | ASSLAAGGSYEQY
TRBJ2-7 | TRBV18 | ASSPQRGSYEQY
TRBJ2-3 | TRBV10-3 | AIRTGQTDTQY
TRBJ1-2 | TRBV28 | ASSLRQPTNYGYT
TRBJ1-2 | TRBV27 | ASSFGQGRLGYT
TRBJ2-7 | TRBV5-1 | ASSLAGGEQY
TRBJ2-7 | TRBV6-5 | ARPRGTSSYEQY
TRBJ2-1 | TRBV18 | ASSPANRESEQF
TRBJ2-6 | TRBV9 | ASSVEKGRQGAGANVLT
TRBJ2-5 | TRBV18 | ASSATSGRGETQY
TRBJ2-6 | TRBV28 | ASTKQGWARGSGANVLT
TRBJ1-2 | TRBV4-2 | ASSQGQGLEEHGYT
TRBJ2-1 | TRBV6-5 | ASNKGADFYNEQF
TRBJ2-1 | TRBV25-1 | ASSAPTPGRAF
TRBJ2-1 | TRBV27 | ASSYTLAGASYNEQF